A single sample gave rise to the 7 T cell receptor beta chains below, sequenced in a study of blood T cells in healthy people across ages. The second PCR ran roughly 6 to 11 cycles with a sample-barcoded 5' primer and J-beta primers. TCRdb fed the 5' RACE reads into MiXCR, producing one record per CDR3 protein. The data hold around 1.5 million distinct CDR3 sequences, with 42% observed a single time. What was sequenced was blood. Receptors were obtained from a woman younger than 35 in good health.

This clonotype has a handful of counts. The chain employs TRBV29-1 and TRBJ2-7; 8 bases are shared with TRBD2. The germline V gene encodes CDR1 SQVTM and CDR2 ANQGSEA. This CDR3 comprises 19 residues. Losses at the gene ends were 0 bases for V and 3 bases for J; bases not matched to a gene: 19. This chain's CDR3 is CSVEDLVSAPGLEHYEQYF. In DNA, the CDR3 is TGCAGCGTTGAAGATCTGGTGTCAGCGCCGGGACTAGAACACTACGAGCAGTACTTC.

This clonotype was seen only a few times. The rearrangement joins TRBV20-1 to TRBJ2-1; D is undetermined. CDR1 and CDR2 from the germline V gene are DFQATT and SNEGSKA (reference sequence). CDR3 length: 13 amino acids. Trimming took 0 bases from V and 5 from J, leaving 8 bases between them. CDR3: CSARDHSDNEQFF. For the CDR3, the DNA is TGCAGTGCTAGAGATCATAGTGACAATGAGCAGTTCTTC.

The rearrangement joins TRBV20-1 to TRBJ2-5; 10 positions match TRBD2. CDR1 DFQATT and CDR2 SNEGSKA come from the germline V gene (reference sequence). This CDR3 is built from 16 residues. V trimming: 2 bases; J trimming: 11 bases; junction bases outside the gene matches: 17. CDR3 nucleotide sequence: TGCAGTGCTAGAAGTCCAAGCGGGAGGGAGGGCAATGAGCAGTACTTC. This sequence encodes CSARSPSGREGNEQYF.

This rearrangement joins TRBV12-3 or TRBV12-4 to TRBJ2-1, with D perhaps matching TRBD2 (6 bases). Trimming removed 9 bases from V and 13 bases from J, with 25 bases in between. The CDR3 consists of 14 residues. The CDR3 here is CASVRVGEVETQFF. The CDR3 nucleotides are TGTGCCAGTGTGAGGGTGGGGGAGGTAGAGACCCAGTTCTTC.

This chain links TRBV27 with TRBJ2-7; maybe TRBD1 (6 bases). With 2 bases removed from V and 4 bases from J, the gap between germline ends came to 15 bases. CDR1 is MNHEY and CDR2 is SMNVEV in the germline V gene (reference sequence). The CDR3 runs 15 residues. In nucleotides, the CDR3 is TGTGCCAGCAGTTTAAAGGCCAGGGGAGTTTACGAGCAGTACTTC. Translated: CASSLKARGVYEQYF.

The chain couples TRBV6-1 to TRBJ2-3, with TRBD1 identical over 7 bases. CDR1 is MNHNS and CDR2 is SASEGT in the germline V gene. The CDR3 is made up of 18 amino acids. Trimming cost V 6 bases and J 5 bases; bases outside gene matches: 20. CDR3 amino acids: CASRTLTGLGGLRDTQYF. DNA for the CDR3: TGTGCCAGCAGGACACTGACAGGTTTAGGGGGCCTCCGAGATACGCAGTATTTT.

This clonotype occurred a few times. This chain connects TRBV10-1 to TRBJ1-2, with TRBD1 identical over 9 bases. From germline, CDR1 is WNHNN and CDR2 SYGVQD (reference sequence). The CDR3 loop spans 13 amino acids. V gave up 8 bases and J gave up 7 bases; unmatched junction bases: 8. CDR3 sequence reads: CASSTGTGFGYTF. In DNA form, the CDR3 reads TGCGCCAGCTCAACCGGGACAGGGTTTGGCTACACCTTC.